The entry below gives a single T cell receptor (beta chain) sequence along with its context. Its matching antigen is unknown. The data were obtained in a study of T cells in Graves' hyperthyroidism and ophthalmopathy. Across the whole study: Prior to any treatment, at the point of initial diagnosis, peripheral blood was collected.

Study-level results: Blood samples included most of the expanded thyroid clonotypes exceeding 0.001. Ophthalmopathy could be told apart from stable hyperthyroidism with a 13 V-J model.

Trimming took 6 bases from V and 7 from J, leaving 13 bases between them. In germline, CDR1 is MNHEY, CDR2 SMNVEV (reference sequence). This CDR3 region has 14 residues. Amplification of TCR beta CDR3 regions was performed using RNA transcripts as template. TCR CDR3 underwent first-round RT-PCR with the HTBI primer set. One entry per CDR3 protein, called by TCRdb with MiXCR from the multiplex PCR reads. The sample has about 400,000 distinct CDR3 sequences; about 14% are singletons. The sample taken for sequencing was blood. This chain connects TRBV27 to TRBJ1-6; D gene unclear. The sequence came from a man aged 18 to 35 with Graves' ophthalmopathy. CDR3 in amino acids: CASSGWALNSPLHF. CDR3 nucleotide sequence: TGTGCCAGCAGCGGATGGGCCCTAAATTCACCCCTCCACTTT.